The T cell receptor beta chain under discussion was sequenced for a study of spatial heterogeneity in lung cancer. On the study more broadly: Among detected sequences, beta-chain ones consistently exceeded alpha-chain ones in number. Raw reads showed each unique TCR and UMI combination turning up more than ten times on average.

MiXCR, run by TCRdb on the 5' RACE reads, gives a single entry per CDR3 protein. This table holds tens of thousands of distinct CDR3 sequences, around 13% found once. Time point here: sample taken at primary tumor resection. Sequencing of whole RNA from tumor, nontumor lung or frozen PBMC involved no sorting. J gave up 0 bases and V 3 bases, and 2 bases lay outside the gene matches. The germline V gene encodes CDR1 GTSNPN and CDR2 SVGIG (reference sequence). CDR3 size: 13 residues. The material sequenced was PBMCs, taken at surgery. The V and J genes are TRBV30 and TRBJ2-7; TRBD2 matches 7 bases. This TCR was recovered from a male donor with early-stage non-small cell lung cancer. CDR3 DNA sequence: TGTGCCTGGAGCCGGGGGGACTCCTACGAGCAGTACTTC. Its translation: CAWSRGDSYEQYF.